This TCR beta chain comes out of a study of identical twins. This clonotype showed up just a few times. Its antigen is undetermined. V dropped 6 bases and J dropped 5 bases, with 16 bases sitting between them. The CDR3 runs 14 residues. Study-wide results and limits: Researchers caution that invariant MAIT and iNKT cells could partly confound zero-insertion analyses. Beta out-of-frame sequences showed weaker excess sharing between twins. Insertions ran lower in abundant cord blood beta clonotypes, though not in memory repertoires.

A template switching step contributed a universal primer site, while unique molecular identifiers were present in the cDNA. TCRdb re-analysed the 5' RACE reads in MiXCR, keeping a single row per CDR3 protein. The sample contains hundreds of thousands of distinct CDR3 sequences, less than 7% of which appear only once. Sequenced material: naive T cells sorted from blood. The chain has TRBV12-3 or TRBV12-4 and TRBJ2-5, with D possibly being TRBD1 or TRBD2 (5 bases each). The source of this sequence is a man between 18 and 35 years old in good health. The DNA for the CDR3 is TGTGCCAGCAGCTGGGACCCAGCCGCCGAGACCCAGTACTTC. Translated, it gives CASSWDPAAETQYF.